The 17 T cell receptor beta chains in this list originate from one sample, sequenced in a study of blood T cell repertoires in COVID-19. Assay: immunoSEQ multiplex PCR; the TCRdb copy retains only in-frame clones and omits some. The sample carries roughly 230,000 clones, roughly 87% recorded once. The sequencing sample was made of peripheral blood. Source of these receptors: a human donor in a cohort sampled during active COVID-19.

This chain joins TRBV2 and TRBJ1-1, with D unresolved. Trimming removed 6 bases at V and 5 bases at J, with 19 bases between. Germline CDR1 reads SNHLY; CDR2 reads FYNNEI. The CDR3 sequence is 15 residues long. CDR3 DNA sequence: TGTGCCAGCAGCAGATTCGACACGAAGAGTACTGAAGCTTTCTTT. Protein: CASSRFDTKSTEAFF.

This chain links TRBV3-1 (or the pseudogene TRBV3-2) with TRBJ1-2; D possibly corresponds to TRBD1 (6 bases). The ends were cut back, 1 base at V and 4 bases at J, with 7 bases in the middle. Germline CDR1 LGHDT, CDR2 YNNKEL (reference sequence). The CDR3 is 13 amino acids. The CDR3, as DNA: TGTGCCAGCAGCCAAGCGGACAGCTATGGCTACACCTTC. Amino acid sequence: CASSQADSYGYTF.

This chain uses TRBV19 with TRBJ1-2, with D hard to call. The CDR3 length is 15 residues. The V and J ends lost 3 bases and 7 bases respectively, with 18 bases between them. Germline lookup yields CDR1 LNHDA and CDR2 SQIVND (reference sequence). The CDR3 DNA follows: TGTGCCAGTAGTATCTGGAACACAGTGGAGGGTGGCTACACCTTC. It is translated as CASSIWNTVEGGYTF.

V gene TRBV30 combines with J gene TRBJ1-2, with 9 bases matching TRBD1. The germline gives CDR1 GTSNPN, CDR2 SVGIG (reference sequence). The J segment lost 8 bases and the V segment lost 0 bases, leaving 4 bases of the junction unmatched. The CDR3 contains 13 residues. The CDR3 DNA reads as TGTGCCTGGAGTGTACAGGGGGCGCACGGCTACACCTTC. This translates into CAWSVQGAHGYTF.

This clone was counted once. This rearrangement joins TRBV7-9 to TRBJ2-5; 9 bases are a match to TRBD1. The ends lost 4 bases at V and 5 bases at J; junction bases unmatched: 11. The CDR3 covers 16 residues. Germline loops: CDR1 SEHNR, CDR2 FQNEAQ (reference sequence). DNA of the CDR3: TGTGCCAGCAGCTCACCCCGGGACAGGGTTATTGAGACCCAGTACTTC. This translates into CASSSPRDRVIETQYF. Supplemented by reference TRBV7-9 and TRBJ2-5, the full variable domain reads DTGVSQNPRHKITKRGQNVTFRCDPISEHNRLYWYRQTLGQGPEFLTYFQNEAQLEKSRLLSDRFSAERPKGSFSTLEIQRTEQGDSAMYLCASSSPRDRVIETQYFGPGTRLLVL.

CDR3 in DNA: TGTGCCAGCAGCTTAGAGGGACAGGGAAGCGAGCAGTACTTC. This encodes CASSLEGQGSEQYF. The chain links TRBV7-9 to TRBJ2-7; 9 bases agree with TRBD1. With 1 base clipped from V and 6 bases from J, the junction kept 4 bases outside the gene matches. Germline CDR1 is SEHNR and CDR2 is FQNEAQ (reference sequence). This CDR3 has 14 residues.

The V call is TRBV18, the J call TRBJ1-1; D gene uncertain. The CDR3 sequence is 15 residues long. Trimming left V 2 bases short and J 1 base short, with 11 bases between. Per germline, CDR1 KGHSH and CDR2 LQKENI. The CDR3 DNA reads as TGTGCCAGCTCACCAACGCAGGCCTGGAACACTGAAGCTTTCTTT. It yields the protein CASSPTQAWNTEAFF.

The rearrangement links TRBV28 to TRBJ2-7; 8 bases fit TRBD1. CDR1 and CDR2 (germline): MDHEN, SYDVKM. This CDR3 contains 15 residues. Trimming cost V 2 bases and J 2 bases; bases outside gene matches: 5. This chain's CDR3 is CASSLLAGGTYEQYF. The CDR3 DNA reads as TGTGCCAGCAGTTTACTGGCAGGGGGCACCTACGAGCAGTACTTC.

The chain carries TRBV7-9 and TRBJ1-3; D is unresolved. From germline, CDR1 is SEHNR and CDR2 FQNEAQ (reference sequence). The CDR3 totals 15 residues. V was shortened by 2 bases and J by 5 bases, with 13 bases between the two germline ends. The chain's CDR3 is CASSLSGAVRNTIYF. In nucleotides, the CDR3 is TGTGCCAGCAGCTTAAGCGGTGCAGTTCGAAACACCATATATTTT.

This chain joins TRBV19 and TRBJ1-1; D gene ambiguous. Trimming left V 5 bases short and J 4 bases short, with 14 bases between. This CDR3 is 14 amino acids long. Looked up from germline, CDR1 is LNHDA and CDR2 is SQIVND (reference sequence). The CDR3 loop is CASSPHEGGTEAFF. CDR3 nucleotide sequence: TGTGCCAGTAGTCCCCACGAGGGAGGCACTGAAGCTTTCTTT.

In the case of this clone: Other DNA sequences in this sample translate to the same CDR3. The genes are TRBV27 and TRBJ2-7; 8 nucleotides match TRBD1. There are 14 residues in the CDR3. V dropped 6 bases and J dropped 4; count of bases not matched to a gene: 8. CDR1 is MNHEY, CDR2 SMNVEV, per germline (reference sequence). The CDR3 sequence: CASRSPGQGYEQYF. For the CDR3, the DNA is TGTGCCAGCAGAAGCCCCGGACAGGGTTACGAGCAGTACTTC.

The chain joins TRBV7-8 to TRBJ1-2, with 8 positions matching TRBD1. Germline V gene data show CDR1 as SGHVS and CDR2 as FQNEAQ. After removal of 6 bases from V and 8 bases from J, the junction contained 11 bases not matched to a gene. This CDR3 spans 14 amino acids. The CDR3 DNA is TGTGCCAGCAGTTCTCGGACAGGGAATGGAGGCTACACCTTC. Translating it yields CASSSRTGNGGYTF.

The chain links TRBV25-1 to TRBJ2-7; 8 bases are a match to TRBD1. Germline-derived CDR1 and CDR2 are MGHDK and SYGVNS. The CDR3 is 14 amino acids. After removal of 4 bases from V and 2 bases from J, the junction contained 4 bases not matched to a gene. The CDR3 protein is CASSASTGAYEQYF. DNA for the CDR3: TGTGCCAGCAGTGCATCGACAGGGGCCTACGAGCAGTACTTC.

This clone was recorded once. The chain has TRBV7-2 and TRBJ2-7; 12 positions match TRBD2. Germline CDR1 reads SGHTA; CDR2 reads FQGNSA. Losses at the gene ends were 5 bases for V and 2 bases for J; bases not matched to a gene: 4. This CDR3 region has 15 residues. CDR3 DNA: TGTGCCAGCAGCCCGCCTAGCGGGAGGGCCTACGAGCAGTACTTC. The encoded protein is CASSPPSGRAYEQYF.

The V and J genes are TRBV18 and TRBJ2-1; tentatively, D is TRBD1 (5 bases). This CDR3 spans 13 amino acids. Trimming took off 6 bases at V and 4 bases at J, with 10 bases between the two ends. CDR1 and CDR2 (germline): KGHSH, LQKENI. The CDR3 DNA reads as TGTGCCAGCTCCCCAGACAGATACAATGAGCAGTTCTTC. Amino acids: CASSPDRYNEQFF.

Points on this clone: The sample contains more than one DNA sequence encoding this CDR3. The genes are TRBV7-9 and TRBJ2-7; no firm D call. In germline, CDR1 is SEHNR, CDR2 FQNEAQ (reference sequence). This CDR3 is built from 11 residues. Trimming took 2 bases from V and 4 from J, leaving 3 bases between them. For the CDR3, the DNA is TGTGCCAGCAGCTTATTATACGAGCAGTACTTC. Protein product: CASSLLYEQYF.

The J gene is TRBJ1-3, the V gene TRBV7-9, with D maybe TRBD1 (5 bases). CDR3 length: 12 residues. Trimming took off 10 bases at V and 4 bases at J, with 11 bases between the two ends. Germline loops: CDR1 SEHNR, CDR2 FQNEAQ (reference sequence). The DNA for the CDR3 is TGTGCCATCCAGGGATACGGAAACACCATATATTTT. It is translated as CAIQGYGNTIYF.